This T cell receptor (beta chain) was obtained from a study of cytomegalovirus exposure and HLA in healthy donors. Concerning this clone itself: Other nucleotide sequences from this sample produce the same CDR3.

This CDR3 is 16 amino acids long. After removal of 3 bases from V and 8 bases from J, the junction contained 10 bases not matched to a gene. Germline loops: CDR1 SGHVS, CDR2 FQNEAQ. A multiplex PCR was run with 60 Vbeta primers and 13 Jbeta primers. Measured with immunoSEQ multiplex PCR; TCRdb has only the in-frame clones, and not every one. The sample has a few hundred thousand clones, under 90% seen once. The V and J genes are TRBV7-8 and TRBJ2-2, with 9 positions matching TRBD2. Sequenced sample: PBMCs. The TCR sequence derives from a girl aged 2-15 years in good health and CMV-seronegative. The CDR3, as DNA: TGTGCCAGCAGCTTCTCTGGCTTAGCGGGGGTGGGGGAGCTGTTTTTT. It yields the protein CASSFSGLAGVGELFF.